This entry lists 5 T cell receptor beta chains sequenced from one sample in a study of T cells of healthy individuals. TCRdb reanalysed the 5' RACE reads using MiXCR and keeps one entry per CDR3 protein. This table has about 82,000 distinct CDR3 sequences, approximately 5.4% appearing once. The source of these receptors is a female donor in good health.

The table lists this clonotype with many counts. CDR3 protein: CSAQIIRGPDTQYF. DNA for the CDR3: TGCAGTGCTCAAATAATTCGAGGGCCAGATACGCAGTATTTT. The rearrangement joins TRBV20-1 to TRBJ2-3; D perhaps matches TRBD2 (5 bases). This CDR3 comprises 14 residues. The germline gives CDR1 DFQATT, CDR2 SNEGSKA (reference sequence). V lost 5 bases, J lost 4 bases, and 16 bases lay in between.

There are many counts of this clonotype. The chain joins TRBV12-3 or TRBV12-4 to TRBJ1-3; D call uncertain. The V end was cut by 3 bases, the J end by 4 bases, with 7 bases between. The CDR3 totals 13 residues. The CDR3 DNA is TGTGCCAGCAGTTTCCAGGTGGGAAACACCATATATTTT. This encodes CASSFQVGNTIYF.

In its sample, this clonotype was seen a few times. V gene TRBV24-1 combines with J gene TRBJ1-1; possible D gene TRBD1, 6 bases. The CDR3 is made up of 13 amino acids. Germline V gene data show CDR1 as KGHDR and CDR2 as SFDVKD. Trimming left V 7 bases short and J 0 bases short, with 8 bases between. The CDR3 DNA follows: TGTGCCACCAGGGACAGAGTGAACACTGAAGCTTTCTTT. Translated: CATRDRVNTEAFF.

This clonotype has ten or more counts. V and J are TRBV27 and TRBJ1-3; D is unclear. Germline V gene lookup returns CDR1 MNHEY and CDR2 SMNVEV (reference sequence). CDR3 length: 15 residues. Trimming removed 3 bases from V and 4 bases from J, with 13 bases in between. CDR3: CASSLTGSSGNTIYF. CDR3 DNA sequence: TGTGCCAGCAGTTTGACCGGGAGCTCGGGAAACACCATATATTTT.

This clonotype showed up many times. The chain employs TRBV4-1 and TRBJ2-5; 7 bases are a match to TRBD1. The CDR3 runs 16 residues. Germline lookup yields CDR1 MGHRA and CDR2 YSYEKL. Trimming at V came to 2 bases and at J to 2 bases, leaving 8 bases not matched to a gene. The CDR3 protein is CASSQPIGGQQETQYF. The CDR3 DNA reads TGCGCCAGCAGCCAACCCATAGGGGGACAGCAAGAGACCCAGTACTTC.